This T cell receptor (beta chain) was sequenced during a study of blood T cells in healthy people across ages. The CDR3 has 13 amino acids. CDR1 and CDR2 (germline): ENHRY, SYGVKD. V was cut by 3 bases and J by 6 bases, with 9 bases left in between. Study-level results: Because donor CMV status was unknown, expanded clonotype changes were possibly confounded. It was the long-lived donors that had more naive CD4+ cells and higher diversity than aged donors.

This clonotype was seen many times. As yet, its antigen is unknown. It was with a sample-barcoded 5' primer and a J-beta primer mix that a second PCR of about 6 to 12 cycles was run. TCRdb reprocessed the 5' RACE reads with MiXCR, giving one entry per CDR3 protein. The sample yields about 1.1 million distinct CDR3 sequences, 35% to 45% seen once. The sequenced sample was blood. This receptor was taken from a man aged 18 to 30 in good health. The chain employs TRBV10-3 and TRBJ2-1; D might be TRBD2 (5 bases). The CDR3 here is CAISDSGINEQFF. CDR3 in DNA: TGTGCCATCAGTGACAGCGGAATCAATGAGCAGTTCTTC.